The source of this TCR beta chain is a study of post-analysis software for immune sequencing data. Study-level points and caveats: TRBV5-6, TRBV5-1 and TRBV20-1 were among roughly 5 TRBV segments more frequent in patients than controls. A significant reduction in normalized Chao1 diversity was observed in multiple sclerosis patients versus controls. Strong co-clustering by F measure was evident for samples that had been prepared in the same batch.

The CDR3 has 13 residues. The V and J ends lost 5 bases and 7 bases respectively, with 14 bases between them. Every TCR beta cDNA library bore unique molecular identifiers. cDNA molecules numbering some 500,000 came from roughly 1 to 10 million T cells. Using its own MiXCR run on the PCR reads, TCRdb lists one record per CDR3 protein. This sample has 650,000 to 900,000 distinct CDR3 sequences; about 43% occur once, and the top ten carry over 4.5%. This clonotype was counted a single time. Its cognate antigen is unknown. The source of this sequence is a girl between 10 and 17 years old with multiple sclerosis. The sample consisted of blood. V is TRBV12-3 or TRBV12-4 and J is TRBJ1-1; no reliable D call. CDR3 sequence: CASSHAYSGEAFF. The DNA for the CDR3 is TGTGCCAGCAGTCACGCATACTCGGGTGAAGCTTTCTTT.